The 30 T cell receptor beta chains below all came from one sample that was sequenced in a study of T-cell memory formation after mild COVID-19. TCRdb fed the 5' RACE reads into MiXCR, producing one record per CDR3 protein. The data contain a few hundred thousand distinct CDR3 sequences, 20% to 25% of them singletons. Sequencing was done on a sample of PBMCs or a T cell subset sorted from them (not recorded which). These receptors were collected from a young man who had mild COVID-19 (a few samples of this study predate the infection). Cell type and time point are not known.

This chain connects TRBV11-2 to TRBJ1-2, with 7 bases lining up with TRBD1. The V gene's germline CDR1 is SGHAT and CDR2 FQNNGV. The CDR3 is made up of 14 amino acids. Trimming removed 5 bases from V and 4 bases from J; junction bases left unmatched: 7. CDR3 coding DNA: TGTGCCAGCAGCACAACGGGACAGCCCTATGGCTACACCTTC. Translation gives CASSTTGQPYGYTF.

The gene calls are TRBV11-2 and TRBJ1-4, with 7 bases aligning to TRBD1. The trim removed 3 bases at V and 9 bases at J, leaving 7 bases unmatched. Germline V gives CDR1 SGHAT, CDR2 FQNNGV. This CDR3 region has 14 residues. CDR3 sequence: CASSFPGTDQKLFF. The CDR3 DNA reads TGTGCCAGCAGCTTTCCTGGGACAGACCAAAAACTGTTTTTT.

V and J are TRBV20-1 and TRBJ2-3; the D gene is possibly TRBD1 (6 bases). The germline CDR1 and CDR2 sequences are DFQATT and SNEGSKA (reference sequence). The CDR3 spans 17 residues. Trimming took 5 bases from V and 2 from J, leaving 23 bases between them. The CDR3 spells CSALDYLDRHLTDTQYF. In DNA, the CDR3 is TGCAGTGCTCTAGACTATTTAGACAGGCATCTCACAGATACGCAGTATTTT.

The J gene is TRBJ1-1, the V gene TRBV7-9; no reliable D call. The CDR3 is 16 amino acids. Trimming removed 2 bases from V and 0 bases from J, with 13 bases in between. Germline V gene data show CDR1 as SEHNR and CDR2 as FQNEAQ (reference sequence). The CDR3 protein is CASSLYPGGVNTEAFF. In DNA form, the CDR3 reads TGTGCCAGCAGCTTATACCCCGGTGGGGTGAACACTGAAGCTTTCTTT.

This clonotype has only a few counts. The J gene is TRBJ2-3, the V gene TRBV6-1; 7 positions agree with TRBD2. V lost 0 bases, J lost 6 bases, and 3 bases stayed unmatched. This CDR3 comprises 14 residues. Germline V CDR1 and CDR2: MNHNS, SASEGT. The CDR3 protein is CASSEAGGSDTQYF. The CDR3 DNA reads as TGTGCCAGCAGTGAAGCGGGGGGGTCGGATACGCAGTATTTT.

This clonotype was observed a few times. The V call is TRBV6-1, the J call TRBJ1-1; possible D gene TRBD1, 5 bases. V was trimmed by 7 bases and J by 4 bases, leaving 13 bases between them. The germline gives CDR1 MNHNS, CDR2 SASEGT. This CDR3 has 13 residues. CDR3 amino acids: CASIQGFGTEAFF. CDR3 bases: TGTGCCAGCATTCAGGGTTTCGGCACTGAAGCTTTCTTT.

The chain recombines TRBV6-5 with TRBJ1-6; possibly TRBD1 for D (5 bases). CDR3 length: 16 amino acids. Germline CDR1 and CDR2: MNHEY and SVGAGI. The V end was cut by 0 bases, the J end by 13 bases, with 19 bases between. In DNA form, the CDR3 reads TGTGCCAGCAGTTACTCTGGGGCTCTTAAAAGTGGGCCCCTCCACTTT. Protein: CASSYSGALKSGPLHF.

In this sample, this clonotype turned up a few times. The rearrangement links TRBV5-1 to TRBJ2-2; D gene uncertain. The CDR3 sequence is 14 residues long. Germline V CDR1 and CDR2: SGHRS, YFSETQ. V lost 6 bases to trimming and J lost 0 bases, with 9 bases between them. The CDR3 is CASKWGSNTGELFF. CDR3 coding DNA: TGCGCCAGCAAATGGGGATCGAACACCGGGGAGCTGTTTTTT. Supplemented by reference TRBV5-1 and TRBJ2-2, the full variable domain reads KAGVTQTPRYLIKTRGQQVTLSCSPISGHRSVSWYQQTPGQGLQFLFEYFSETQRNKGNFPGRFSGRQFSNSRSEMNVSTLELGDSALYLCASKWGSNTGELFFGEGSRLTVL.

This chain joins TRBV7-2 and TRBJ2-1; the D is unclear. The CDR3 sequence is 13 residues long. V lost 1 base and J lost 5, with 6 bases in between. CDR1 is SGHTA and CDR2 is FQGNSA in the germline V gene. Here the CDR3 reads CASSLGVHNEQFF. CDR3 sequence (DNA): TGTGCCAGCAGCTTAGGGGTCCACAATGAGCAGTTCTTC. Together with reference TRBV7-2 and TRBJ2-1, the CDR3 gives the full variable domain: GAGVSQSPSNKVTEKGKDVELRCDPISGHTALYWYRQSLGQGLEFLIYFQGNSAPDKSGLPSDRFSAERTGGSVSTLTIQRTQQEDSAVYLCASSLGVHNEQFFGPGTRLTVL.

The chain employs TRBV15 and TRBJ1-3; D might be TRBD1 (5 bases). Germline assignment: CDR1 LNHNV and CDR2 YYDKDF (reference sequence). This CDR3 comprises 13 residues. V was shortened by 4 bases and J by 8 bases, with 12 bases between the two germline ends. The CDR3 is CATSNPGSHTIYF. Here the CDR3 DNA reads TGTGCCACCAGCAACCCAGGGTCCCACACCATATATTTT.

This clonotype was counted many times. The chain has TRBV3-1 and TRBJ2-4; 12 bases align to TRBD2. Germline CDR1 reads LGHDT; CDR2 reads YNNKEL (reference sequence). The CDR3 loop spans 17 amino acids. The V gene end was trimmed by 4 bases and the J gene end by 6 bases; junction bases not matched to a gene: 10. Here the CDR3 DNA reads TGTGCCAGCAGCCGAGATGGACTAGCGGGGAGGGGAAACATTCAGTACTTC. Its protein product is CASSRDGLAGRGNIQYF. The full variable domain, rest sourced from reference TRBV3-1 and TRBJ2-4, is DTAVSQTPKYLVTQMGNDKSIKCEQNLGHDTMYWYKQDSKKFLKIMFSYNNKELIINETVPNRFSPKSPDKAHLNLHINSLELGDSAVYFCASSRDGLAGRGNIQYFGAGTRLSVL.

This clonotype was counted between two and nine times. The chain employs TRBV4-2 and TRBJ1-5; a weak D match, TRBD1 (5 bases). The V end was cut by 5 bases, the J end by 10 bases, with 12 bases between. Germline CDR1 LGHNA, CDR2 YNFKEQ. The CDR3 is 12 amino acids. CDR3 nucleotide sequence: TGTGCCAGCAGCAGTCCGGGGGGTCCCCAGCATTTT. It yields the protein CASSSPGGPQHF.

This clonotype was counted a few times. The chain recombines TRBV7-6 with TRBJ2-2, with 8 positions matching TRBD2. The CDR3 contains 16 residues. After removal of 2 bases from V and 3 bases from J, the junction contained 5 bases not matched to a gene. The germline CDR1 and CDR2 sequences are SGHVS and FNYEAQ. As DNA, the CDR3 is TGTGCCAGCAGCTTAATATCGGGGGGGGACACCGGGGAGCTGTTTTTT. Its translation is CASSLISGGDTGELFF.

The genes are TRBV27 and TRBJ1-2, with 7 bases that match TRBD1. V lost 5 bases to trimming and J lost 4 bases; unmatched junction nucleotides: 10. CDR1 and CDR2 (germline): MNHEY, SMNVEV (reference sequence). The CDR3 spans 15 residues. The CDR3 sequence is CASSAHGQELYGYTF. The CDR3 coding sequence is TGTGCCAGCAGTGCCCACGGACAGGAACTCTATGGCTACACCTTC.

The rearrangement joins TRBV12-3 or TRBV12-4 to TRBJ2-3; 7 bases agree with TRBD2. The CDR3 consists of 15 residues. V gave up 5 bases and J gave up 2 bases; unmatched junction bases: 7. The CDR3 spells CASSPRRGDTDTQYF. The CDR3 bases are TGTGCCAGCAGTCCGCGTCGGGGGGACACAGATACGCAGTATTTT.

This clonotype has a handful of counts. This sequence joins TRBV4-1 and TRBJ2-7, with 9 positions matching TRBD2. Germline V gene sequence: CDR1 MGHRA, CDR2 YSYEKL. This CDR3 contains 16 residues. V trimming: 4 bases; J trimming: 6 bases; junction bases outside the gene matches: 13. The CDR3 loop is CASSLQGTGLAGEQYF. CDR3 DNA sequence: TGCGCCAGCAGCCTTCAGGGGACGGGACTAGCCGGCGAGCAGTACTTC.

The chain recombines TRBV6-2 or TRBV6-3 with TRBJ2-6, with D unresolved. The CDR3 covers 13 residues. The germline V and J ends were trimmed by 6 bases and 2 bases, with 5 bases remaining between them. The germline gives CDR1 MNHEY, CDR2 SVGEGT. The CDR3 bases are TGTGCCAGCAGGCCAGCTGGGGCCAACGTCCTGACTTTC. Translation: CASRPAGANVLTF.

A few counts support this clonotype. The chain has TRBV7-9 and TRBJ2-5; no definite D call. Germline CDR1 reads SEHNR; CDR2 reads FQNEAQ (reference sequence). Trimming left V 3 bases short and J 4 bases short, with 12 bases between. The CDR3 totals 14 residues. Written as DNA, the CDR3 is TGTGCCAGCAGCTTCGGACGACGGGTAGAGACCCAGTACTTC. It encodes CASSFGRRVETQYF.

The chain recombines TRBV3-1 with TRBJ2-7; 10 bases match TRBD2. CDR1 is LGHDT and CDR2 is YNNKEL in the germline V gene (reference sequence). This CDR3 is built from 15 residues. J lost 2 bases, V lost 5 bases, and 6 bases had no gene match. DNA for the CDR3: TGTGCCAGCAGCTCGGGACTAGCGCGGCCCTACGAGCAGTACTTC. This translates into CASSSGLARPYEQYF.

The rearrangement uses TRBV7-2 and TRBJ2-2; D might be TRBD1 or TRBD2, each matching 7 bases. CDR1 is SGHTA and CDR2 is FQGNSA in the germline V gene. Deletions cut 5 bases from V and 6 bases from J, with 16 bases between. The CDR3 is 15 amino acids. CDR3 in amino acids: CASSLPGGAAGELFF. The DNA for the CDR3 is TGTGCCAGCAGCCTCCCAGGGGGGGCCGCCGGGGAGCTGTTTTTT.

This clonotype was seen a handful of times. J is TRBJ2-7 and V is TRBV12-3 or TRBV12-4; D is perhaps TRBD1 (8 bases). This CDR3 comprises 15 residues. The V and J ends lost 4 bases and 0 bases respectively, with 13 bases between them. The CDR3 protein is CASSSGGGSSYEQYF. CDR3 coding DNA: TGTGCCAGCAGTTCAGGGGGCGGGAGCTCCTACGAGCAGTACTTC.

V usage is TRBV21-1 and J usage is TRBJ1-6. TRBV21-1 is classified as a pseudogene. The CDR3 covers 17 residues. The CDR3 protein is CASSKGGRSLFNSPLHF. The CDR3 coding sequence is TGTGCCAGCAGCAAAGGCGGCAGAAGCTTGTTTAATTCACCCCTCCACTTT.

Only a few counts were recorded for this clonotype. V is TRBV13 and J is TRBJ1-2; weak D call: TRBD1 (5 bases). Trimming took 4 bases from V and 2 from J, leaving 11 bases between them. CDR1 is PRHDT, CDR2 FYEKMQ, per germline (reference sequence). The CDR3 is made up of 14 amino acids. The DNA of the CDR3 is TGTGCCAGCAGCTCCGGGACGGAGAACTATGGCTACACCTTC. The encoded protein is CASSSGTENYGYTF.

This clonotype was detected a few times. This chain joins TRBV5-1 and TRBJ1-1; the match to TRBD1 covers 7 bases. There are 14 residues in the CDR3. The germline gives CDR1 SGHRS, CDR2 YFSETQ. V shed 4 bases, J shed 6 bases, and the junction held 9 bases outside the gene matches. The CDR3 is CASSPPRQGSEAFF. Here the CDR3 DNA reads TGCGCCAGCAGCCCACCCCGACAGGGCTCTGAAGCTTTCTTT.

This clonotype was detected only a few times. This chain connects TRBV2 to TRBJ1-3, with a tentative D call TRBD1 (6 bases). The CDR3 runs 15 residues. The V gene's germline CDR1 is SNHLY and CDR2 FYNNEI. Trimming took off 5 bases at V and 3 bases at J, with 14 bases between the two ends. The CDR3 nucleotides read TGTGCCAGCAGTAATTTTGGGGGCAGTGGAAACACCATATATTTT. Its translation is CASSNFGGSGNTIYF.

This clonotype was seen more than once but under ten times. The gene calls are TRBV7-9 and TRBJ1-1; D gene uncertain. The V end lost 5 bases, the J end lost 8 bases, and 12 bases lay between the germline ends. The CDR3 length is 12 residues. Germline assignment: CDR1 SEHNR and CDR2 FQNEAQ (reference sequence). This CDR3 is CASSSLAREAFF. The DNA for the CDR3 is TGTGCCAGCAGCAGTCTAGCCAGGGAAGCTTTCTTT.

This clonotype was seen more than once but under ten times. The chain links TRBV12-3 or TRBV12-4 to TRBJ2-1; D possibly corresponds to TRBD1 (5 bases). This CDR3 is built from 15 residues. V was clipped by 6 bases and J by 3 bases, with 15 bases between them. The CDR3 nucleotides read TGTGCCAGCAGACGAGGACGGACACACTACAATGAGCAGTTCTTC. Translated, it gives CASRRGRTHYNEQFF.

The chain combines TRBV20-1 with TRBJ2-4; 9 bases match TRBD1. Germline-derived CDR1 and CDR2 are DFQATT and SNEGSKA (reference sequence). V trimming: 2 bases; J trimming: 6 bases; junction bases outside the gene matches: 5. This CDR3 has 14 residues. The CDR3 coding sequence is TGCAGTGCTAGACCGGGACAGGGTCGAAACATTCAGTACTTC. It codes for CSARPGQGRNIQYF.

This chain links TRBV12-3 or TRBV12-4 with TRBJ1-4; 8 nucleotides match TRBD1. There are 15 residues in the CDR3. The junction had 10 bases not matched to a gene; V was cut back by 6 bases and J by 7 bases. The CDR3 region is CASSPTGGVTEKLFF. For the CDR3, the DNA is TGTGCCAGCAGCCCTACAGGGGGGGTAACTGAAAAACTGTTTTTT.

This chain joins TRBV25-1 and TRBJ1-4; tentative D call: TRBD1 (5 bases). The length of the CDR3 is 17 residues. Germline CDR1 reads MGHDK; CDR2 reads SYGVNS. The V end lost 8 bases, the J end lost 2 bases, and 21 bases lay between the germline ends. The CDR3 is CASLGRVGGWTNEKLFF. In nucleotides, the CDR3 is TGTGCCAGCTTGGGCAGGGTGGGAGGTTGGACTAATGAAAAACTGTTTTTT.